The 29 T cell receptor beta chains below were found in one sample sequenced in a study of breast tumors, draining lymph nodes, adjacent tissues. Via MiXCR, TCRdb re-called the multiplex PCR reads, giving one row per CDR3 protein. The sample gives under 80,000 distinct CDR3 sequences, around two fifths of which show up once; roughly 9% is in the top ten. Sequenced input: breast tumor tissue. The receptors stem from a female donor with breast cancer. Some clones in this sample may be carry-over from other donors' samples.

This clonotype was observed a handful of times. The rearrangement joins TRBV27 to TRBJ2-3; D call uncertain. V was trimmed by 0 bases and J by 0 bases, leaving 16 bases between them. Germline assignment: CDR1 MNHEY and CDR2 SMNVEV (reference sequence). This CDR3 comprises 18 residues. The CDR3 spells CASSLSKLVRGSTDTQYF. CDR3 coding DNA: TGTGCCAGCAGTTTATCGAAGCTGGTTCGTGGGAGCACAGATACGCAGTATTTT.

CDR3 DNA: TGTGCCACCAGCGCCCAAACTAGCGGGAGAGGGTGGTCCTACAATGAGCAGTTCTTC. Translation gives CATSAQTSGRGWSYNEQFF. This chain joins TRBV15 and TRBJ2-1; 11 bases match TRBD2. Germline V gives CDR1 LNHNV, CDR2 YYDKDF (reference sequence). V shed 5 bases and J 1 base; nucleotides not matched to a gene: 13. This CDR3 is built from 19 residues.

On this clonotype: Being one base from a much bigger clone, this may be a read error. The chain uses TRBV4-2 and TRBJ2-1, with TRBD1 identical over 7 bases. The CDR3 sequence is 19 residues long. Germline CDR1 and CDR2: LGHNA and YNFKEQ. The DNA for the CDR3 is TGTGCCAGCAGCCAAGAGACAGGGCGATATTGTTGCTCCTACAAAGAGCAGTTCTTC. Translating it yields CASSQETGRYCCSYKEQFF.

The CDR3 DNA reads TGTGCCAGCAGACTCTTCGTGGATTCACCCCTCCACTTT. It is translated as CASRLFVDSPLHF. The chain joins TRBV25-1 to TRBJ1-6; D is uncertain. CDR1 MGHDK and CDR2 SYGVNS come from the germline V gene. The V end was cut by 6 bases, the J end by 8 bases, with 11 bases between. The CDR3 is 13 residues long.

In nucleotides, the CDR3 is TGTGCCAGCAGCGGATCTAAGGGGACCAATGAGCATTTT. It codes for CASSGSKGTNEHF. The rearrangement links TRBV9 to TRBJ1-5; TRBD1 might be the D (5 bases). Trimming shortened V by 3 bases and J by 14 bases, and 18 bases separated the two germline ends. The germline V gene encodes CDR1 SGDLS and CDR2 YYNGEE. CDR3 length: 13 amino acids.

To note about this clonotype: One base away lies a much larger clone, so this may be a sequencing read error. A read error is likely, as this CDR3 ends without the conserved phenylalanine or tryptophan. The chain joins TRBV19 to TRBJ2-1, with TRBD1 matching over 7 bases. Germline CDR1 is LNHDA and CDR2 is SQIVND (reference sequence). V gave up 0 bases and J gave up 4 bases; unmatched junction bases: 6. The CDR3 runs to 16 residues. This chain's CDR3 is CASSIDAGGRYNEQFS. The CDR3, as DNA: TGTGCCAGTAGTATAGATGCAGGGGGAAGGTACAATGAGCAGTTCTCC.

CDR3 amino acids: CASSLSGSGARREAFF. Written as DNA, the CDR3 is TGTGCCAGCAGCTTAAGTGGGTCAGGGGCCAGACGGGAAGCTTTCTTT. The chain has TRBV7-2 and TRBJ1-1; tentatively, D is TRBD1 (6 bases). CDR3 length: 16 residues. V lost 2 bases to trimming and J lost 8 bases, with 21 bases between them. Germline V gives CDR1 SGHTA, CDR2 FQGNSA.

V gene TRBV7-2 combines with J gene TRBJ1-4; D is undetermined. V lost 1 base, J lost 5 bases, and 11 bases lay in between. CDR1 and CDR2 (germline): SGHTA, FQGNSA. The CDR3 is 15 residues long. For the CDR3, the DNA is TGTGCCAGCAGCTTAGGCGGCAGAACCAATGAAAAACTGTTTTTT. It encodes CASSLGGRTNEKLFF. The whole variable domain, remainder taken from reference TRBV7-2 and TRBJ1-4, is GAGVSQSPSNKVTEKGKDVELRCDPISGHTALYWYRQSLGQGLEFLIYFQGNSAPDKSGLPSDRFSAERTGGSVSTLTIQRTQQEDSAVYLCASSLGGRTNEKLFFGSGTQLSVL.

This clonotype was detected many times. V gene TRBV19 combines with J gene TRBJ2-7, with a tentative D call TRBD2 (6 bases). V was cut by 5 bases and J by 3 bases, with 17 bases left in between. Germline assignment: CDR1 LNHDA and CDR2 SQIVND (reference sequence). CDR3 length equals 15 residues. CDR3 nucleotide sequence: TGTGCCAGTAGTCTCCGGGACTCACCCGTCTACGAGCAGTACTTC. Translating it yields CASSLRDSPVYEQYF.

V usage is TRBV6-6 and J usage is TRBJ1-4; a possible D gene is TRBD1 (5 bases). The germline V gene has CDR1 MNHNY and CDR2 SVGAGI (reference sequence). The CDR3 loop spans 16 amino acids. Trimming took 6 bases from V and 12 from J, leaving 26 bases between them. The CDR3 coding sequence is TGTGCCAGCAGCCAACTCGGGTCCGTGGGGAAAGGGGAACTGTTTTTT. It yields the protein CASSQLGSVGKGELFF.

This clonotype was found many times. The V gene is TRBV3-1, the J gene TRBJ2-1; 11 bases map to TRBD2. Germline V gene data show CDR1 as LGHDT and CDR2 as YNNKEL (reference sequence). This CDR3 is built from 17 residues. V shed 4 bases, J shed 0 bases, and the junction held 5 bases outside the gene matches. The CDR3 region is CASSPRTSGFSYNEQFF. In DNA form, the CDR3 reads TGTGCCAGCAGCCCGCGGACTAGCGGGTTCTCCTACAATGAGCAGTTCTTC.

The chain joins TRBV4-2 to TRBJ2-5; D is ambiguous. CDR1 LGHNA and CDR2 YNFKEQ come from the germline V gene. CDR3 size: 16 residues. V gave up 0 bases and J gave up 1 base, with 12 bases separating them. The CDR3 DNA reads TGTGCCAGCAGCCAAGATCTTGTTATGGGCCAAGAGACCCAGTACTTC. Its translation: CASSQDLVMGQETQYF.

The gene calls are TRBV12-3 or TRBV12-4 and TRBJ2-5; D not certain. The CDR3 is 13 residues long. The V and J ends lost 10 bases and 7 bases respectively, with 19 bases between them. CDR3 DNA: TGTGCCAACAGCCAGCCAAGGATTGGGACCCAGTACTTC. Encoded protein: CANSQPRIGTQYF.

The sample holds one count of this clonotype. This chain joins TRBV6-5 and TRBJ1-2, with D uncertain. V gave up 7 bases and J gave up 8 bases, with 17 bases separating them. The CDR3 sequence is 13 residues long. CDR1 and CDR2 from the germline V gene are MNHEY and SVGAGI. CDR3 protein: CASTRDSIQGYTF. The CDR3 bases are TGTGCCAGCACCCGAGACTCCATTCAGGGCTACACCTTC.

The rearrangement uses TRBV29-1 and TRBJ2-3; unclear D gene. The CDR3 has 12 amino acids. CDR1 and CDR2 (germline): SQVTM, ANQGSEA. V shed 4 bases and J shed 4 bases, with 9 bases lying between them. The CDR3 nucleotides read TGCAGCGTTGCACTGCCCCCAGATACGCAGTATTTT. Its translation is CSVALPPDTQYF.

J is TRBJ1-1 and V is TRBV20-1, with no clear D. Germline lookup yields CDR1 DFQATT and CDR2 SNEGSKA (reference sequence). The CDR3 is 14 amino acids. Deletions cut 6 bases from V and 4 bases from J, with 18 bases between. DNA for the CDR3: TGCAGTGCCTACGAAATCCCTATCCCCACTGAAGCTTTCTTT. Its translation: CSAYEIPIPTEAFF.

This chain links TRBV5-4 with TRBJ2-7; 7 bases agree with TRBD2. Germline V gives CDR1 SGHNT, CDR2 YYREEE (reference sequence). The CDR3 consists of 14 residues. J lost 3 bases, V lost 1 base, and 4 bases had no gene match. As DNA, the CDR3 is TGTGCCAGCAGCTTGCGGGAGGCCCGCTACGAGCAGTACTTC. This translates into CASSLREARYEQYF.

The rearrangement joins TRBV10-3 to TRBJ2-2; 8 bases are a match to TRBD2. Germline values: CDR1 ENHRY, CDR2 SYGVKD. This CDR3 spans 16 amino acids. J gave up 1 base and V 4 bases, and 5 bases lay outside the gene matches. The CDR3 DNA follows: TGTGCCATCAGTGCTGCGGGGGGACTGAACACCGGGGAGCTGTTTTTT. Residues: CAISAAGGLNTGELFF.

Turning to this clonotype: This CDR3 is missing its conserved last phenylalanine or tryptophan, likely due to a read error. No DNA is shown, since the ends of the CDR3 on it are uncertain; the CDR3 is the one TCRdb lists. This chain links TRBV19 with TRBJ1-4; the table's TRBD1 call for D was not verified on the DNA. CDR1 LNHDA and CDR2 SQIVND come from the germline V gene (reference sequence). Inclusive of both ends, the CDR3 amounts to 18 amino acids. This CDR3 reads CASRGRGTGMSYEQYFGP.

There are many counts of this clonotype. The genes are TRBV20-1 and TRBJ1-6, with D possibly TRBD1 on 6 matching bases. Trimming removed 0 bases at V and 8 bases at J, with 23 bases between. Per the germline V gene, CDR1 is DFQATT and CDR2 is SNEGSKA (reference sequence). The CDR3 loop spans 18 amino acids. The CDR3 DNA is TGCAGTGCTAGAGATGGGGAGGCCATTATTCGGGGGCATTCACCCCTCCACTTT. Translated: CSARDGEAIIRGHSPLHF.

There are many counts of this clonotype. The chain uses TRBV11-2 and TRBJ2-2; D is unclear. Germline assignment: CDR1 SGHAT and CDR2 FQNNGV. Trimming left V 8 bases short and J 1 base short, with 11 bases between. This CDR3 has 14 residues. CDR3 coding DNA: TGTGCCAGCGGGGAAGTTCTGAACACCGGGGAGCTGTTTTTT. Its protein product is CASGEVLNTGELFF. Together with reference TRBV11-2 and TRBJ2-2, the CDR3 gives the full variable domain: EAGVAQSPRYKIIEKRQSVAFWCNPISGHATLYWYQQILGQGPKLLIQFQNNGVVDDSQLPKDRFSAERLKGVDSTLKIQPAKLEDSAVYLCASGEVLNTGELFFGEGSRLTVL.

CDR3 amino acids: CASSEQGVGTSGELFF. The CDR3 region has the DNA TGTGCCAGCAGCGAACAGGGGGTTGGGACTAGCGGGGAGCTGTTTTTT. V usage is TRBV13 and J usage is TRBJ2-2, with D perhaps assigned TRBD1 or TRBD2 (8 bases each). The CDR3 length is 16 residues. V dropped 5 bases and J dropped 7 bases, with 20 bases sitting between them. Germline CDR1 reads PRHDT; CDR2 reads FYEKMQ (reference sequence).

The V gene is TRBV20-1, the J gene TRBJ2-7, with 7 nucleotides matching TRBD1. This CDR3 region has 15 residues. J lost 0 bases, V lost 3 bases, and 8 bases had no gene match. CDR1 is DFQATT, CDR2 SNEGSKA, per germline (reference sequence). The CDR3 DNA is TGCAGTGCTAGGCCTACCGGGGACAGCTCCTACGAGCAGTACTTC. It encodes CSARPTGDSSYEQYF.

This clonotype was seen at least ten times. One base away lies a much larger clone, so this may be a sequencing read error. V is TRBV7-2 and J is TRBJ2-5; TRBD1 matches 7 bases. Germline-derived CDR1 and CDR2 are SGHTA and FQGNSA. The CDR3 is 15 residues long. CDR3 loop: CASSRSAQGWETQHF. The DNA for the CDR3 is TGTGCCAGCAGCAGGAGCGCACAGGGGTGGGAGACCCAGCACTTC.

The rearrangement uses TRBV9 and TRBJ1-1; D unresolved. Trimming removed 1 base at V and 0 bases at J, with 4 bases between. The CDR3 has 13 residues. Germline V lookup: CDR1 SGDLS, CDR2 YYNGEE. DNA for the CDR3: TGTGCCAGCAGCGTAACCGTGAACACTGAAGCTTTCTTT. Its protein product is CASSVTVNTEAFF.

This clonotype has a count of ten or more. Since a much larger clone is just one base distant, this may be a read error. DNA of the CDR3: TGCAGTGCTAGAGATAGGTCGAAGCGGGCCTACAATGAGCAGTTCTTC. Its translation is CSARDRSKRAYNEQFF. This chain links TRBV20-1 with TRBJ2-1, with a weak D call TRBD2 (6 bases). Germline V gives CDR1 DFQATT, CDR2 SNEGSKA (reference sequence). Trimming took off 0 bases at V and 2 bases at J, with 14 bases between the two ends. The CDR3 consists of 16 residues.

A word on this clonotype: It may be a read error: a sequence one base away is much more abundant. This chain uses TRBV27 with TRBJ1-2, with 8 bases that match TRBD1. Germline V gene data show CDR1 as MNHEY and CDR2 as SMNVEV (reference sequence). V shed 5 bases and J 12 bases; nucleotides not matched to a gene: 14. The CDR3 extends over 14 amino acids. CDR3 sequence (DNA): TGTGCCAGCAGTCCATCCAGGGGGCTGGGAGGCCACACCTTC. This gives the protein CASSPSRGLGGHTF.

This clonotype was seen many times. The chain combines TRBV7-3 with TRBJ2-5; D call uncertain. Per the germline V gene, CDR1 is SGHTA and CDR2 is FQGTGA. The CDR3 runs to 13 residues. With 3 bases removed from V and 2 bases from J, the gap between germline ends came to 7 bases. The CDR3 region has the DNA TGTGCCAGCAGCTTCAGGCAGCAAGAGACCCAGTACTTC. Encoded protein: CASSFRQQETQYF.

This clonotype was counted only a few times. The rearrangement uses TRBV6-6 and TRBJ2-1, with 9 nucleotides matching TRBD1. V dropped 7 bases and J dropped 10; count of bases not matched to a gene: 8. The CDR3 has 13 amino acids. Germline V gene data show CDR1 as MNHNY and CDR2 as SVGAGI (reference sequence). The CDR3 bases are TGTGCCAGCACCCCAACAGGGGGCGCCGAGCAGTTCTTC. This sequence encodes CASTPTGGAEQFF.